This T cell receptor beta chain appears in the sequencing data of a study of T-cell reconstitution after alpha-beta-depleted transplantation in children. Study observations and caveats: Approximately two months post-transplant, alpha-beta T cells reportedly originated from several hundred expanded graft clones. In some patients, recipient T cells and intrathymic progenitors surviving conditioning explained high day-60 diversity. Fresh T-cell production supplied most of the T-cell counts and diversity seen one year after transplant.

A library of TCRbeta sequences, prepared with unique molecular identifiers, was generated. TCRdb used MiXCR to reprocess the PCR reads, holding one entry per CDR3 protein. The table shows about 300,000 distinct CDR3 sequences, with nearly 8% occurring only once. This clonotype appeared many times. As yet, its antigen is unknown. Trimming took 5 bases from V and 2 from J, leaving 19 bases between them. CDR1 and CDR2 (germline): SQVTM, ANQGSEA. The CDR3 length is 15 residues. The source material was peripheral blood, sampled 360 days after TCRalphabeta/CD19-depleted stem cell transplant. The chain couples TRBV29-1 to TRBJ2-7, with a weak D call TRBD2 (5 bases). This TCR was sampled from a female patient aged 2-9 years who had a stem cell transplant for Fanconi anemia, so the T cells may come from the graft donor. Here the CDR3 reads CSVIQSPAGPYEQYF. The DNA for the CDR3 is TGCAGCGTTATTCAGAGCCCGGCGGGCCCCTACGAGCAGTACTTC.